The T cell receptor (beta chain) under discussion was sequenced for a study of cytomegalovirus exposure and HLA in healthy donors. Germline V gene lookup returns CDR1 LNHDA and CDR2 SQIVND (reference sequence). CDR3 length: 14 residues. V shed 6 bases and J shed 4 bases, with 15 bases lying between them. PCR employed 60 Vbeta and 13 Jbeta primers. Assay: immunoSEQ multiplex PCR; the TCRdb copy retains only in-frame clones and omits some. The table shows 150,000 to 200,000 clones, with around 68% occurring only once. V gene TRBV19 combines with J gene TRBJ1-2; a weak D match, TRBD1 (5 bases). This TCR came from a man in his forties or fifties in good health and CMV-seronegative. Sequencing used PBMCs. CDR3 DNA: TGTGCCAGTAGCCTGGGGCCGCGGTCCTATGGCTACACCTTC. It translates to CASSLGPRSYGYTF.